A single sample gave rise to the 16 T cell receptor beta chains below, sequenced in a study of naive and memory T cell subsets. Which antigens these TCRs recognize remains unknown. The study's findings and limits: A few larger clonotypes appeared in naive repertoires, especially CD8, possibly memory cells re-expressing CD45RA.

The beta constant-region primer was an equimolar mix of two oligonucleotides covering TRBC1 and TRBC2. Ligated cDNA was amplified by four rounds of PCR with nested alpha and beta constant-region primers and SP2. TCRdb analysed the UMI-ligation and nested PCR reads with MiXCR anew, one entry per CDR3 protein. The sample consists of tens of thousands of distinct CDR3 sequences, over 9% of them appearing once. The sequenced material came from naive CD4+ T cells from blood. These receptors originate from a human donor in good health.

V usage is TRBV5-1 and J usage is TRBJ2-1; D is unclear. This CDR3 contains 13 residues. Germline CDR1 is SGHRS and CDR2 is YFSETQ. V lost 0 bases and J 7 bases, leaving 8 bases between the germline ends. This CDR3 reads CASSLAPENEQFF. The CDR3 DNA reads TGCGCCAGCAGCTTGGCCCCGGAGAATGAGCAGTTCTTC.

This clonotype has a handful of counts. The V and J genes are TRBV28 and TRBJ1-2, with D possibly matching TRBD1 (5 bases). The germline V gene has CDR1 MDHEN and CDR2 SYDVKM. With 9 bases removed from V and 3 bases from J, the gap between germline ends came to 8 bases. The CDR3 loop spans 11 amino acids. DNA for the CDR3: TGTGCCAGTTCAGGGTACTATGGCTACACCTTC. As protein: CASSGYYGYTF.

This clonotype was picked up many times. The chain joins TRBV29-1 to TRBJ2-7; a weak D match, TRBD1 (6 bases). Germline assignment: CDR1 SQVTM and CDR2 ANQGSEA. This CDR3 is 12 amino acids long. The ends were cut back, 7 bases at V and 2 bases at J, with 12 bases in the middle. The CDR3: CSATGNTYEQYF. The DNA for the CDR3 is TGCAGCGCAACAGGGAACACCTACGAGCAGTACTTC.

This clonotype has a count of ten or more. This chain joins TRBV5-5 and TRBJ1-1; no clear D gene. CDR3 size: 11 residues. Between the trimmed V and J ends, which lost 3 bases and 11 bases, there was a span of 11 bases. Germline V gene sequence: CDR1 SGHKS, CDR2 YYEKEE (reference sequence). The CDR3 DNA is TGTGCCAGCAGCTCGGACCCGACGGCTTTCTTT. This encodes CASSSDPTAFF. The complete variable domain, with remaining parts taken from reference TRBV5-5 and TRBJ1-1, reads DAGVTQSPTHLIKTRGQQVTLRCSPISGHKSVSWYQQVLGQGPQFIFQYYEKEERGRGNFPDRFSARQFPNYSSELNVNALLLGDSALYLCASSSDPTAFFGQGTRLTVV.

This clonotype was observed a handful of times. The CDR3 spells CSVERTDTQYF. CDR3 in DNA: TGCAGCGTTGAGAGGACAGATACGCAGTATTTT. J is TRBJ2-3 and V is TRBV29-1; D is undetermined. Germline loops: CDR1 SQVTM, CDR2 ANQGSEA. The CDR3 runs to 11 residues. Trimming cost V 3 bases and J 3 bases, with 4 bases left between them.

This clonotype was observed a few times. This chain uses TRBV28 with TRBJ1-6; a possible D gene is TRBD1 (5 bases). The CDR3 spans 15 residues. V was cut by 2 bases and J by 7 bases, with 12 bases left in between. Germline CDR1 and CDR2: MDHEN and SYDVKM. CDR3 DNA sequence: TGTGCCAGCAGTTTAACTTCCTGGGGGAATTCACCCCTCCACTTT. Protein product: CASSLTSWGNSPLHF.

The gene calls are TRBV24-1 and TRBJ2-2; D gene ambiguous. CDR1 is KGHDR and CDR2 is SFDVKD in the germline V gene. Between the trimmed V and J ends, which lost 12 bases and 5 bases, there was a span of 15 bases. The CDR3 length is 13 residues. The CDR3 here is CAATEDGTGELFF. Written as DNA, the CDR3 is TGTGCCGCCACGGAAGACGGGACCGGGGAGCTGTTTTTT.

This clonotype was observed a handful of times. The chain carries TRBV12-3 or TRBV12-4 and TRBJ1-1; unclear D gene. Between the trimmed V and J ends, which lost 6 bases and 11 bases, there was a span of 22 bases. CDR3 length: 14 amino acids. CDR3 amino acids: CASRYRSGYSVAFF. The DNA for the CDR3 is TGTGCCAGCAGGTACCGCAGTGGGTACTCGGTTGCTTTCTTT.

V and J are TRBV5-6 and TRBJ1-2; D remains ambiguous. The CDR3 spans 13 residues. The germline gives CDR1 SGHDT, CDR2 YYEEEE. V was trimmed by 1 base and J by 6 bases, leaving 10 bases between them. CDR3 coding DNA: TGTGCCAGCAGCTTGATTTACACCGATGGCTACACCTTC. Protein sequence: CASSLIYTDGYTF.

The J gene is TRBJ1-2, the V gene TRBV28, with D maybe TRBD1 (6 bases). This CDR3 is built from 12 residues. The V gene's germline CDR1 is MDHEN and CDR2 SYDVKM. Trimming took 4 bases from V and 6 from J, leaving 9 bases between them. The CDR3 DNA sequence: TGTGCCAGCAGTTACAGGGTTGATGGCTACACCTTC. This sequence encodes CASSYRVDGYTF.

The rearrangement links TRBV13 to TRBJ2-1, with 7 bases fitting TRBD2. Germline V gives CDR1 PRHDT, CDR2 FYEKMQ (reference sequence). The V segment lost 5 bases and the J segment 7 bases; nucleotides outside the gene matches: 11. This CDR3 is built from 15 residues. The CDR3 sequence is CASSPREGQNNEQFF. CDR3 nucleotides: TGTGCCAGCAGCCCGAGGGAGGGTCAGAATAATGAGCAGTTCTTC.

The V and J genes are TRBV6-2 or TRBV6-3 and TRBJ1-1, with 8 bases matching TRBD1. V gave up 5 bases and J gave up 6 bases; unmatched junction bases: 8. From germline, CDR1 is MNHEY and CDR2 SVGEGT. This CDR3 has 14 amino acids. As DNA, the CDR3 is TGTGCCAGCAGTAGTAGGACAGGGCGTGCTGAAGCTTTCTTT. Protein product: CASSSRTGRAEAFF.

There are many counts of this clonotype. The CDR3 loop is CATSASGKSSNQPQHF. The CDR3 nucleotides read TGTGCCACCAGTGCCTCTGGGAAGAGCAGCAATCAGCCCCAGCATTTT. The chain combines TRBV24-1 with TRBJ1-5; unclear D gene. The CDR3 runs 16 residues. Per germline, CDR1 KGHDR and CDR2 SFDVKD. Trimming removed 5 bases from V and 1 base from J, with 14 bases in between.

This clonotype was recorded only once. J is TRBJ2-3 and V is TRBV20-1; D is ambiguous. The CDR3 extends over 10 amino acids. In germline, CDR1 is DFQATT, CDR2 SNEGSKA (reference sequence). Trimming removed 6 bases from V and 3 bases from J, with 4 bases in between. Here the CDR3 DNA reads TGCAGTGCCCTTACAGATACGCAGTATTTT. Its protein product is CSALTDTQYF.

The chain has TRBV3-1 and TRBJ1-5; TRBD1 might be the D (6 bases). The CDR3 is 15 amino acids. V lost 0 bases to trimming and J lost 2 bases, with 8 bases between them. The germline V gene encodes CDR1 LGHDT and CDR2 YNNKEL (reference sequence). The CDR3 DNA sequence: TGTGCCAGCAGCCAAGAAGGGGGGGGCAATCAGCCCCAGCATTTT. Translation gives CASSQEGGGNQPQHF.

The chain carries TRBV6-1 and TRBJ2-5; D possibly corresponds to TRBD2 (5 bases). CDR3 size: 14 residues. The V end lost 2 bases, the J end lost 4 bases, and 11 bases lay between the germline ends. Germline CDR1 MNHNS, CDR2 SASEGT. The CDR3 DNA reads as TGTGCCAGCAGTGAACGAGGGCGTGGAGAGACCCAGTACTTC. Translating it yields CASSERGRGETQYF.